This TCR beta chain is from a study of blood T cell repertoires in COVID-19. Assay used: immunoSEQ multiplex PCR; TCRdb lists only in-frame clones, some missing. Of 100,000 to 140,000 clones detected, approximately 88% appear once; the ten largest clones hold 4.9%. Sequenced input: peripheral blood. This TCR was recovered from a man aged 35 to 55 with active or convalescent COVID-19.

The CDR3 region has the DNA TGTGCCAGCAGCGCTAATAGCGGGAGGGTAACAGATACGCAGTATTTT. Encoded protein: CASSANSGRVTDTQYF. The V gene is TRBV25-1, the J gene TRBJ2-3; 11 bases are a match to TRBD2. Germline CDR1 is MGHDK and CDR2 is SYGVNS. This CDR3 region has 16 residues. V trimming: 6 bases; J trimming: 3 bases; junction bases outside the gene matches: 8.